This entry lists 26 T cell receptor beta chains sequenced from one sample in a study of CD8+CD57+ T cells in acquired aplastic anemia (dated by TCRdb to the late 2010s). Expansion of CD8+CD57+ cells had been shown by flow cytometry in the patients chosen for sequencing. For sequencing, an Illumina HiSeq 2000 was employed. TCR beta VDJ combination and CDR3 sequence profiling used genomic DNA as the template. The raw public reads went through TCRdb reprocessing: fastp at Q25, MiXCR clone calling, in-frame beta chains kept. Here each entry gathers all rows of one CDR3 protein and keeps the most common genes and DNA. Present in this sample are 300,000 or so distinct CDR3 sequences, roughly 59% of which were seen just once. Roughly 1.2% of the sample goes to the ten largest clones. The sequenced material came from sorted CD4+, CD8+, or CD8+CD57+ T cells (not recorded which) from PBMCs. The receptors were gathered from a human donor with aplastic anemia.

The V gene is TRBV9, the J gene TRBJ1-3; D remains ambiguous. Trimming removed 3 bases at V and 4 bases at J, with 11 bases between. The CDR3 has 14 amino acids. CDR1 SGDLS and CDR2 YYNGEE come from the germline V gene. In DNA, the CDR3 is TGTGCCAGCAGCGATCAAAACGGGGGAAACACCATATATTTT. It yields the protein CASSDQNGGNTIYF.

There are many counts of this clonotype. The chain's CDR3 is CASSTTRGLADEQFF. In nucleotides, the CDR3 is TGTGCCAGCAGCACCACACGGGGGCTAGCAGATGAGCAGTTCTTC. The rearrangement joins TRBV3-1 to TRBJ2-1, with D perhaps assigned TRBD1 or TRBD2 (6 bases each). This CDR3 comprises 15 residues. Germline V gene lookup returns CDR1 LGHDT and CDR2 YNNKEL (reference sequence). Trimming cost V 5 bases and J 8 bases, with 19 bases left between them.

In this sample, this clonotype turned up many times. The chain has TRBV7-9 and TRBJ2-1, with 11 bases aligning to TRBD2. V lost 5 bases to trimming and J lost 7 bases; unmatched junction nucleotides: 7. CDR3 size: 15 residues. Per the germline V gene, CDR1 is SEHNR and CDR2 is FQNEAQ (reference sequence). CDR3 protein: CASSPVGTSGNEQFF. The CDR3 nucleotides are TGTGCCAGCAGCCCAGTCGGGACTAGCGGAAATGAGCAGTTCTTC.

This clonotype was recorded a few times. The rearrangement uses TRBV20-1 and TRBJ1-5; D unclear. CDR1 and CDR2 from the germline V gene are DFQATT and SNEGSKA (reference sequence). V lost 6 bases to trimming and J lost 2 bases, with 11 bases between them. This CDR3 is built from 13 residues. This CDR3 reads CSAGRQGNQPQHF. CDR3 nucleotide sequence: TGCAGTGCAGGCAGGCAGGGCAATCAGCCCCAGCATTTT.

This sequence joins TRBV7-6 and TRBJ2-7; 9 bases are shared with TRBD1. J gave up 5 bases and V 6 bases, and 5 bases lay outside the gene matches. This CDR3 is 13 amino acids long. Germline loops: CDR1 SGHVS, CDR2 FNYEAQ. CDR3 region: CASSVRDRDEQYF. The CDR3 region has the DNA TGTGCCAGCAGTGTCCGGGACAGGGACGAGCAGTACTTC.

The chain is built from TRBV20-1 and TRBJ1-1; the D gene is possibly TRBD1 (6 bases). The CDR3 has 14 residues. The germline V gene encodes CDR1 DFQATT and CDR2 SNEGSKA (reference sequence). V was cut by 1 base and J by 1 base, with 10 bases left in between. In DNA form, the CDR3 reads TGCAGTGCTAGAGTCCGGGGACAGAACACTGAAGCTTTCTTT. Translating gives CSARVRGQNTEAFF.

The table lists this clonotype with a count of one. The chain carries TRBV20-1 and TRBJ2-1; D may be TRBD1 (5 bases). Looked up from germline, CDR1 is DFQATT and CDR2 is SNEGSKA (reference sequence). V dropped 6 bases and J dropped 10 bases, with 19 bases sitting between them. The CDR3 spans 13 residues. The CDR3 loop reads CSAIGRVTYEQFF. The CDR3 DNA is TGCAGTGCCATTGGCAGGGTGACCTACGAGCAGTTCTTC.

A note on this clonotype: Here the CDR3 omits its conserved ending phenylalanine or tryptophan, so a read error is the likely source. The chain combines TRBV2 with TRBJ1-2; D gene uncertain. CDR3 length: 14 amino acids. The ends were cut back, 3 bases at V and 4 bases at J, with 12 bases in the middle. Germline assignment: CDR1 SNHLY and CDR2 FYNNEI. DNA for the CDR3: TGTGCCAGCAGTGAGGAGAGCAAAGTCTATGGCTACACCCTC. It encodes CASSEESKVYGYTL.

This clonotype was observed a few times. The chain joins TRBV29-1 to TRBJ2-7; D may be TRBD1 (5 bases). Trimming removed 6 bases at V and 3 bases at J, with 9 bases between. Germline assignment: CDR1 SQVTM and CDR2 ANQGSEA. The CDR3 sequence is 11 residues long. The DNA of the CDR3 is TGCAGCGTGGATACAGGCTACGAGCAGTACTTC. Encoded protein: CSVDTGYEQYF.

This clonotype was observed at least ten times. This chain uses TRBV5-1 with TRBJ2-1; 13 bases are a match to TRBD2. Germline CDR1 and CDR2: SGHRS and YFSETQ. After removal of 0 bases from V and 7 bases from J, the junction contained 7 bases not matched to a gene. The CDR3 has 17 amino acids. The CDR3 spells CASSLELAGGGNNEQFF. CDR3 DNA sequence: TGCGCCAGCAGCTTGGAACTAGCGGGAGGGGGGAATAATGAGCAGTTCTTC.

The chain couples TRBV7-9 to TRBJ2-3, with D maybe TRBD1 (5 bases). There are 15 residues in the CDR3. Germline loops: CDR1 SEHNR, CDR2 FQNEAQ (reference sequence). The V end lost 7 bases, the J end lost 0 bases, and 14 bases lay between the germline ends. The CDR3 DNA reads as TGTGCCAGCAACTATGCTCAGGGCAGCACAGATACGCAGTATTTT. Residues: CASNYAQGSTDTQYF.

The chain recombines TRBV7-8 with TRBJ1-5; possibly TRBD1 for D (5 bases). Germline V gene data show CDR1 as SGHVS and CDR2 as FQNEAQ. CDR3 length equals 14 residues. Trimming pared 5 bases from V and 7 bases from J, leaving 15 bases between. The CDR3 reads CASSPKRGGQPQHF. CDR3 bases: TGTGCCAGCAGCCCCAAACGTGGGGGGCAGCCCCAGCATTTT.

This clonotype has at least ten counts. The DNA for the CDR3 is TGTGCCAGCAGTTTGACAGGACAGTATGGCTACACCTTC. Its protein is CASSLTGQYGYTF. V is TRBV11-1 and J is TRBJ1-2; TRBD1 might be the D (6 bases). The V end was cut by 6 bases, the J end by 5 bases, with 13 bases between. The germline CDR1 and CDR2 sequences are SGHAT and FQDESV (reference sequence). The CDR3 totals 13 residues.

The rearrangement uses TRBV9 and TRBJ2-2; no clear D gene. CDR1 is SGDLS and CDR2 is YYNGEE in the germline V gene. This CDR3 is 12 amino acids long. Trimming stripped 3 bases from V and 6 bases from J, with 6 bases between. CDR3 DNA sequence: TGTGCCAGCAGCGAAACGGCCGGGGAGCTGTTTTTT. Amino acid sequence: CASSETAGELFF.

DNA of the CDR3: TGCAGTGCGACGACTAGCGGGAGCGCCTACGAGCAGTACTTC. Amino acid sequence: CSATTSGSAYEQYF. The chain employs TRBV20-1 and TRBJ2-7; the match to TRBD2 covers 12 bases. Germline CDR1 reads DFQATT; CDR2 reads SNEGSKA (reference sequence). V trimming: 6 bases; J trimming: 2 bases; junction bases outside the gene matches: 5. The CDR3 covers 14 residues.

The gene calls are TRBV4-1 and TRBJ2-5; TRBD2 matches at 15 bases. Germline CDR1 is MGHRA and CDR2 is YSYEKL. This CDR3 contains 17 residues. Germline trimming cut 8 bases from V and 1 base from J; bases unmatched to any gene: 8. CDR3 in DNA: TGCGCCAGCCAAATTGAGGGACTAGCGGGGGGCCAAGAGACCCAGTACTTC. Its protein is CASQIEGLAGGQETQYF.

V is TRBV5-6 and J is TRBJ1-1, with TRBD1 identical over 8 bases. Germline V gene sequence: CDR1 SGHDT, CDR2 YYEEEE. The CDR3 has 13 amino acids. V lost 3 bases, J lost 7 bases, and 5 bases stayed unmatched. The CDR3 sequence: CASSSGTGYEAFF. DNA for the CDR3: TGTGCCAGCAGCTCCGGGACAGGATATGAAGCTTTCTTT.

This clonotype was recorded a few times. The rearrangement uses TRBV7-2 and TRBJ2-7; D is possibly TRBD2 (7 bases). The CDR3 consists of 15 residues. Germline V gives CDR1 SGHTA, CDR2 FQGNSA. V was cut by 4 bases and J by 3 bases, with 16 bases left in between. CDR3 residues: CASSSVGGLSYEQYF. The CDR3, as DNA: TGTGCCAGCAGCTCGGTCGGGGGGCTAAGCTACGAGCAGTACTTC.

The chain employs TRBV12-5 and TRBJ1-5; D unresolved. Looked up from germline, CDR1 is LGHNT and CDR2 is FRNRAP. Between the trimmed V and J ends, which lost 5 bases and 4 bases, there was a span of 3 bases. CDR3 length equals 11 residues. CDR3 DNA sequence: TGTGCTAGTGGTCAAAATCAGCCCCAGCATTTT. It codes for CASGQNQPQHF.

This clonotype was seen many times. The CDR3 bases are TGTGCCAGCAGTCGCGGACTAGCGGGAGTTAGGAACGAGCAGTACTTC. Protein sequence: CASSRGLAGVRNEQYF. The genes are TRBV12-3 or TRBV12-4 and TRBJ2-7; 13 bases are shared with TRBD2. J lost 5 bases, V lost 5 bases, and 9 bases had no gene match. CDR3 length: 16 amino acids.

The J gene is TRBJ1-6, the V gene TRBV7-2; TRBD1 matches 11 bases. There are 16 residues in the CDR3. J lost 7 bases, V lost 6 bases, and 8 bases had no gene match. In germline, CDR1 is SGHTA, CDR2 FQGNSA. This CDR3 reads CASSNPGQGVNSPLHF. The DNA for the CDR3 is TGTGCCAGCAGTAACCCGGGACAGGGGGTCAATTCACCCCTCCACTTT.

This clonotype was found many times. The chain is built from TRBV5-1 and TRBJ1-3, with TRBD1 matching over 8 bases. V was clipped by 4 bases and J by 0 bases; unmatched bases: 6. From germline, CDR1 is SGHRS and CDR2 YFSETQ. The CDR3 is 16 amino acids. The CDR3 nucleotides are TGCGCCAGCAGCCCCGGTGGGACAGGCTCTGGAAACACCATATATTTT. Amino acids: CASSPGGTGSGNTIYF.

This clonotype was recorded a few times. A junction end diverges from the germline sequence, so it may reflect a read error. The V gene is TRBV7-7, the J gene TRBJ2-5; D is unclear. CDR3 length equals 14 residues. CDR1 and CDR2 (germline): SSHAT, FNYEAQ (reference sequence). The CDR3 DNA follows: TGTGCTAGCAGCTTAGTTGCAGCTGGGGAGACCCAGTACTTC. It translates to CASSLVAAGETQYF.

For this clonotype: One end of the junction does not line up with germline, which may come from a read error. The chain is built from TRBV5-1 and TRBJ2-7; TRBD2 aligns across 8 bases. This CDR3 has 18 amino acids. CDR1 and CDR2 (germline): SGHRS, YFSETQ. This CDR3 reads CASSLAGVAGLGSYEQYF. The DNA for the CDR3 is TGTGCCAGCAGCTTGGCCGGGGTAGCGGGGTTAGGTTCCTACGAGCAGTACTTC.

The V and J genes are TRBV7-2 and TRBJ1-2, with unresolved D. V lost 2 bases and J lost 2, with 9 bases in between. Germline loops: CDR1 SGHTA, CDR2 FQGNSA. This CDR3 has 14 residues. CDR3 sequence reads: CASSLTQANYGYTF. The CDR3 DNA reads TGTGCCAGCAGCTTAACTCAGGCCAACTATGGCTACACCTTC.

The rearrangement uses TRBV7-3 and TRBJ2-7; D might be TRBD1 or TRBD2, each matching 6 bases. CDR1 is SGHTA, CDR2 FQGTGA, per germline. V was clipped by 6 bases and J by 4 bases, with 16 bases between them. CDR3 length: 14 amino acids. This CDR3 is CASRRDTGGYEQYF. CDR3 sequence (DNA): TGTGCCAGCAGACGGGACACCGGAGGGTACGAGCAGTACTTC. Looking up the rest from reference TRBV7-3 and TRBJ2-7 gives the full variable domain: GAGVSQTPSNKVTEKGKYVELRCDPISGHTALYWYRQSLGQGPEFLIYFQGTGAADDSGLPNDRFFAVRPEGSVSTLKIQRTERGDSAVYLCASRRDTGGYEQYFGPGTRLTVT.